The clone carrying this T cell receptor (beta chain) has just a few counts. Its antigen is not identified. The sample belongs to a study of response to subunit inactivated influenza vaccine. Whole-study findings and limits: Few new T cells, the authors suggested, are recruited by each seasonal influenza vaccination.

TCRdb re-derived calls from the RT-PCR reads in MiXCR, one entry per CDR3 protein. The top ten hold 10% to 15% of the sample, which has approximately 480,000 distinct CDR3 sequences, 10% to 11% seen once. Sequencing used PBMCs from blood, obtained more than 35 days after vaccination. This clonotype originated in a middle-aged man who received an inactivated influenza vaccine.

The CDR3 nucleotides read TGTGCCAGCAGTTTAGGGTCGCCGAGCTCTGGGGCCAACGTCCTGACTTTC. It translates to CASSLGSPSSGANVLTF. The V gene is TRBV12-3 or TRBV12-4, the J gene TRBJ2-6; D is unclear. The CDR3 is made up of 17 amino acids. Trimming shortened V by 1 base and J by 0 bases, and 10 bases separated the two germline ends.